This TCR beta chain was found in a study of cytomegalovirus exposure and HLA in healthy donors. Overall study results and limits: Segments of the TCR beta V type were, in most cases, productive about 87% or about 30% of the time in an earlier analysis. Reports indicated that the classifier achieved high specificity and sensitivity in diagnosing cytomegalovirus status.

Germline assignment: CDR1 MNHNS and CDR2 SASEGT. CDR3 size: 15 residues. V gave up 1 base and J gave up 7 bases; unmatched junction bases: 1. In the PCR, 60 Vbeta and 13 Jbeta primers were used. Profiled with immunoSEQ multiplex PCR; TCRdb holds only in-frame clones, not every one. The sample lists roughly 200,000 clones; 65% to 85% were seen once. This clone came up a few times. The antigen is undetermined. The source material was PBMCs. This rearrangement joins TRBV6-1 to TRBJ2-1, with TRBD2 matching over 13 bases. The sequence was collected from a man aged 45-60 years in good health and CMV-seronegative. The CDR3 region is CASSEGTSGSNEQFF. CDR3 in DNA: TGTGCCAGCAGTGAAGGGACTAGCGGGAGTAATGAGCAGTTCTTC.